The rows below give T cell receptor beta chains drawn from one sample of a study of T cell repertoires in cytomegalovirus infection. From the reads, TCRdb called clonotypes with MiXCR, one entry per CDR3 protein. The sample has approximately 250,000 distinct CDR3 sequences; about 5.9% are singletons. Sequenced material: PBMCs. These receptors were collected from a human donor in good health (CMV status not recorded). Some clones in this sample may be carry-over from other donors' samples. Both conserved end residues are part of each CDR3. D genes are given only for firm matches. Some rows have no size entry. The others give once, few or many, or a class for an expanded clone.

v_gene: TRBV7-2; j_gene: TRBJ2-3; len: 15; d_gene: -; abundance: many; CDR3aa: CASSLGGSARGTQYF; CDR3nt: TGTGCCAGCAGCTTAGGGGGGTCGGCCCGAGGTACGCAGTATTTT
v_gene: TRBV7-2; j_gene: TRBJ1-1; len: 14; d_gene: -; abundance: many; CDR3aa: CASSLAGGGTEAFF; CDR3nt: TGTGCCAGCAGCTTAGCTGGAGGGGGGACTGAAGCTTTCTTT
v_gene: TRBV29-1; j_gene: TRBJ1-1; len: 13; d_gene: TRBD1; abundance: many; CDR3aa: CSVSGTVNTEAFF; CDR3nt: TGCAGCGTATCCGGGACAGTTAACACTGAAGCTTTCTTT
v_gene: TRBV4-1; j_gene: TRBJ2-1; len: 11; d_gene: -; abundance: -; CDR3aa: CASSQAREQFF; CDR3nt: TGCGCCAGCAGCCAAGCGAGGGAGCAGTTCTTC
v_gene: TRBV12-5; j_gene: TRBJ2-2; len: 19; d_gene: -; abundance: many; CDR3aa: CASGLVQRLRDQNTGELFF; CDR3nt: TGTGCTAGTGGTTTGGTACAACGGCTCCGGGACCAAAACACCGGGGAGCTGTTTTTT
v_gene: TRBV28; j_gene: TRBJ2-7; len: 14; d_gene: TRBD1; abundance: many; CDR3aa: CASRGDRGQDEQYF; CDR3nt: TGTGCCAGCAGGGGGGACAGGGGGCAGGACGAGCAGTACTTC
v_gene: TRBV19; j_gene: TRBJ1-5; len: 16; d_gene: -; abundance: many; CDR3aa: CASTPAPPGINQPQHF; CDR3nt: TGTGCCAGTACCCCAGCCCCCCCCGGCATCAATCAGCCCCAGCATTTT
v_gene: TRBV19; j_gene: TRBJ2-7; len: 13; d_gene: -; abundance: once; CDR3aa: CASRRPDSYEQYF; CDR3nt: TGTGCCAGTAGGAGGCCTGACTCCTACGAGCAGTACTTC
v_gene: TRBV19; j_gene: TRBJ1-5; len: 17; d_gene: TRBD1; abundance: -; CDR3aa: CASSKRGQSMSNQPQHF; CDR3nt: TGTGCCAGTAGCAAGAGGGGACAGTCCATGAGCAATCAGCCCCAGCATTTT
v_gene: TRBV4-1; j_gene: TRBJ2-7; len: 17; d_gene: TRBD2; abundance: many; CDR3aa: CASSLFQGGGRFYEQYF; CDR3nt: TGCGCCAGCAGCCTTTTCCAGGGCGGGGGGCGCTTCTACGAGCAGTACTTC
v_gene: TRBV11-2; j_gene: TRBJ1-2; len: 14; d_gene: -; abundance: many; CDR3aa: CASSLSQGDYGYTF; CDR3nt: TGTGCCAGCAGCTTAAGCCAGGGAGACTATGGCTACACCTTC
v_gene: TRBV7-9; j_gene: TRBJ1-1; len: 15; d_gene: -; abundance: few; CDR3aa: CAATRGGAPGTEAFF; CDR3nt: TGTGCCGCTACCCGAGGGGGGGCGCCCGGCACTGAAGCTTTCTTT
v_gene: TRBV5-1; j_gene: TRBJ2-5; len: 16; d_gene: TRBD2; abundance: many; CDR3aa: CASNPIGLAGKETQYF; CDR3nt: TGCGCCAGCAACCCGATCGGACTAGCGGGGAAAGAGACCCAGTACTTC
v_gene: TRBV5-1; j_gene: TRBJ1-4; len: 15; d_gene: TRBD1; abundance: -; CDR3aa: CASSLGGQGNEKLFF; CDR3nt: TGCGCCAGCAGCTTGGGGGGACAGGGGAATGAAAAACTGTTTTTT
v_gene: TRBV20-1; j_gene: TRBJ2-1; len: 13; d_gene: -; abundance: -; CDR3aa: CSARPQPENEQFF; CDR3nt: TGCAGTGCTAGACCCCAACCTGAAAATGAGCAGTTCTTC
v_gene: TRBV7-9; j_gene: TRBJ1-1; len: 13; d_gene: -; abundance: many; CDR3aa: CASSVGRDTEAFF; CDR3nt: TGTGCCAGCAGCGTTGGCCGGGATACTGAAGCTTTCTTT
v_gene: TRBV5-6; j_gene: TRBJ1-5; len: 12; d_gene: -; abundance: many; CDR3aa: CASSSGVQPQHF; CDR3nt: TGTGCCAGCAGCTCGGGTGTCCAGCCCCAGCATTTT
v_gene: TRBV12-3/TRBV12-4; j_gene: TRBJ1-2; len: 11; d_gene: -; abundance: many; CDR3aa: CASKSNYGYTF; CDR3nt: TGTGCCAGCAAGTCAAACTATGGCTACACCTTC
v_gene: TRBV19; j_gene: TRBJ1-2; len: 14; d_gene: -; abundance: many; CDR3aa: CASSQPPAADGYTF; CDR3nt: TGTGCCAGTAGCCAGCCTCCAGCCGCAGATGGCTACACCTTC
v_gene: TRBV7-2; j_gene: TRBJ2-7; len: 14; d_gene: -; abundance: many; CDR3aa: CASSLNRESYEQYF; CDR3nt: TGTGCCAGCAGCCTTAACCGGGAGTCCTACGAGCAGTACTTC
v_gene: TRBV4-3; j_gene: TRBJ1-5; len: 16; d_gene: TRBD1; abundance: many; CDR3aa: CASSQDPGTGGQPQHF; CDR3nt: TGCGCCAGCAGCCAAGATCCCGGGACAGGCGGTCAGCCCCAGCATTTT
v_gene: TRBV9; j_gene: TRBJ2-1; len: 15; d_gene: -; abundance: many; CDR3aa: CASRERDSPYNEQFF; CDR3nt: TGTGCCAGCAGAGAGCGGGACAGCCCCTACAATGAGCAGTTCTTC
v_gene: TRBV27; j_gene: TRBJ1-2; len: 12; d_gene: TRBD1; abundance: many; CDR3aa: CASGQEAGGYTF; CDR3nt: TGTGCCAGTGGACAGGAGGCTGGTGGCTACACCTTC
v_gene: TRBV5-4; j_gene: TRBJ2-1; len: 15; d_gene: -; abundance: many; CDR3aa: CASSSPQGQAGEQFF; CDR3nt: TGTGCCAGCAGCTCACCGCAGGGGCAGGCGGGTGAGCAGTTCTTC
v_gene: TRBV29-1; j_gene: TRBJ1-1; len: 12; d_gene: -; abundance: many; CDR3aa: CSGIQGDTEAFF; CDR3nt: TGCAGCGGAATACAGGGAGACACTGAAGCTTTCTTT
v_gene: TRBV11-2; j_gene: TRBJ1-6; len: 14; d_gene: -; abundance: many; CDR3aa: CASSLVVGNSPLHF; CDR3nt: TGTGCCAGCAGCTTAGTAGTGGGGAATTCACCCCTCCACTTT
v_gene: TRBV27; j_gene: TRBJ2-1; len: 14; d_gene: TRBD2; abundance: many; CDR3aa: CASSPSGRVNEQFF; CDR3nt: TGTGCCAGCAGTCCTAGCGGGAGAGTTAATGAGCAGTTCTTC
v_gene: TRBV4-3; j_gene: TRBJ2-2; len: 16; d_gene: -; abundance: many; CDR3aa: CASSQVHGANTGELFF; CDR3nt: TGCGCCAGCAGCCAAGTCCACGGCGCGAACACCGGGGAGCTGTTTTTT
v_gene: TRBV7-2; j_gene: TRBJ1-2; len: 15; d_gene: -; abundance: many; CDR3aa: CASSSSQPPYYGYTF; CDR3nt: TGTGCCAGCAGCTCTTCCCAGCCTCCCTACTATGGCTACACCTTC
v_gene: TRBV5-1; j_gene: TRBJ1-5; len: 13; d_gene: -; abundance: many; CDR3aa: CASSLGEGQPQHF; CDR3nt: TGCGCCAGCAGCTTGGGGGAAGGTCAGCCCCAGCATTTT
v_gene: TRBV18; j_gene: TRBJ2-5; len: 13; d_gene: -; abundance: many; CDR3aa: CASSPRDRETQYF; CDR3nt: TGTGCCAGCTCACCCAGGGATCGAGAGACCCAGTACTTC
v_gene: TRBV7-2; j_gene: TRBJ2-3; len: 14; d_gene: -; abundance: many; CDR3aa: CASSSRGSTDTQYF; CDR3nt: TGTGCCAGCAGCTCCCGGGGCTCCACAGATACGCAGTATTTT
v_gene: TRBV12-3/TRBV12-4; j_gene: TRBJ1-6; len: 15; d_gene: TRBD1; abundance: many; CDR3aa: CASSRPDRENSPLHF; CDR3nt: TGTGCCAGCAGCCGCCCGGACAGGGAAAATTCACCCCTCCACTTT
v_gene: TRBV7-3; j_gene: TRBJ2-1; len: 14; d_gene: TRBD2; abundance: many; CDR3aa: CASSRGGTYNEQFF; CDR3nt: TGTGCCAGCAGCCGGGGGGGGACCTACAATGAGCAGTTCTTC
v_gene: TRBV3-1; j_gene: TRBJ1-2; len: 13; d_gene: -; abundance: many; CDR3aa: CASSQAEIYGYTF; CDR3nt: TGTGCCAGCAGCCAAGCGGAGATCTATGGCTACACCTTC
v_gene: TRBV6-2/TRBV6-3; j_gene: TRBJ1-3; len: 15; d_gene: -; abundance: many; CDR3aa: CASRATDSAGNTIYF; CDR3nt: TGTGCCAGCAGAGCCACGGACAGCGCCGGAAACACCATATATTTT
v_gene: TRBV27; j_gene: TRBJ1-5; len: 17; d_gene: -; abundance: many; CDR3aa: CASSPRQNPQSNQPQHF; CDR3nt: TGTGCCAGCAGTCCCCGACAGAACCCGCAGAGCAATCAGCCCCAGCATTTT
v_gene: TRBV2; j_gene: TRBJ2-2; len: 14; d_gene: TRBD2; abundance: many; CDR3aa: CASSATGTTGELFF; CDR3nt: TGTGCCAGCAGTGCGACCGGGACTACGGGGGAGCTGTTTTTT
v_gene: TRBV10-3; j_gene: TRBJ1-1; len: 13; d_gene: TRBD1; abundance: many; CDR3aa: CAITLTGGTEAFF; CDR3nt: TGTGCCATCACCCTGACAGGGGGCACTGAAGCTTTCTTT
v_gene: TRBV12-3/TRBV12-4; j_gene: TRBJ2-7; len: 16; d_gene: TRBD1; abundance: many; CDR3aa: CASSPAFLTGTYEQYF; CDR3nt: TGTGCCAGCAGTCCGGCCTTTCTGACAGGGACCTACGAGCAGTACTTC
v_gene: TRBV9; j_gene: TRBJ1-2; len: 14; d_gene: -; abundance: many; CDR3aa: CASSPLGAGTGYTF; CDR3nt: TGTGCCAGCAGCCCACTTGGCGCGGGGACCGGCTACACCTTC
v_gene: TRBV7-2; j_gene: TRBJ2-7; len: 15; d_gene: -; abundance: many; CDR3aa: CASSLIRDASYEQYF; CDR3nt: TGTGCCAGCAGCTTAATCCGGGACGCTTCCTACGAGCAGTACTTC
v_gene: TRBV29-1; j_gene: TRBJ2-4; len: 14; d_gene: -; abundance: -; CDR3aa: CSVAVGGQVNIQYF; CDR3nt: TGCAGCGTGGCCGTAGGGGGGCAGGTTAACATTCAGTACTTC
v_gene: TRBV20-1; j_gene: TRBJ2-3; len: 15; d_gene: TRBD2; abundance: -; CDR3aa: CSADGTSGATDTQYF; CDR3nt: TGCAGTGCAGATGGGACTAGCGGGGCCACAGATACGCAGTATTTT
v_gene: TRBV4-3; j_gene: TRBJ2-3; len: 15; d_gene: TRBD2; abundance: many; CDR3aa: CASSPQVSGTDTQYF; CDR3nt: TGCGCCAGCAGCCCGCAGGTTAGCGGGACAGATACGCAGTATTTT
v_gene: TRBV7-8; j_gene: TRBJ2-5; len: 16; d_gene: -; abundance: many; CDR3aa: CASSLVVGLHQETQYF; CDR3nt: TGTGCCAGCAGCTTAGTGGTAGGGCTGCACCAAGAGACCCAGTACTTC
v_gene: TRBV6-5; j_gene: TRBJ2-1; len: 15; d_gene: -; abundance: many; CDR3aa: CASSRGTGSYNEQFF; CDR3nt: TGTGCCAGCAGCCGGGGGACTGGATCCTACAATGAGCAGTTCTTC
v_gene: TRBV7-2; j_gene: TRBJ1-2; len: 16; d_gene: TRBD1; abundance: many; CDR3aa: CASSSYRGDRGNGYTF; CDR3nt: TGTGCCAGCAGCTCTTACAGGGGGGACAGGGGTAATGGCTACACCTTC
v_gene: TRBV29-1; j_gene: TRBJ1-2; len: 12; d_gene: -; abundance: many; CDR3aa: CSVTESDYGYTF; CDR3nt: TGCAGCGTTACAGAGTCCGACTATGGCTACACCTTC
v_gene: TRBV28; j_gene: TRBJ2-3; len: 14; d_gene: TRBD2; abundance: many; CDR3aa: CASDTSGATDTQYF; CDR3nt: TGTGCCAGTGATACTAGCGGGGCCACAGATACGCAGTATTTT
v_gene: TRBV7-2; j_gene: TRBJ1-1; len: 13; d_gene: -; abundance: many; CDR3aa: CASSSLFQFGAFF; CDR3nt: TGTGCCAGCAGCTCCCTTTTCCAATTTGGGGCTTTCTTT
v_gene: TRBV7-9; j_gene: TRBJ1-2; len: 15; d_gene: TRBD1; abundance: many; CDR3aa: CASRHSRQGEGGYTF; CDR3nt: TGTGCCAGCAGGCACTCCCGACAGGGGGAGGGTGGCTACACCTTC